The 8 T cell receptor beta chains listed next were all sequenced from one sample in a study of T cells after posttransplantation cyclophosphamide. Profiled with immunoSEQ multiplex PCR; TCRdb holds only in-frame clones, not every one. The sample contains 41,000 or so clones, none of them singletons. The specimen was PBMCs. The source of these receptors is a man aged 30 to 45 in good health and a related stem cell transplant donor.

This clone was seen repeatedly, ten times or more. This chain joins TRBV27 and TRBJ1-5; the D gene is possibly TRBD1 (5 bases). Trimming shortened V by 10 bases and J by 8 bases, and 18 bases separated the two germline ends. Germline loops: CDR1 MNHEY, CDR2 SMNVEV (reference sequence). This CDR3 comprises 13 residues. CDR3 loop: CATSGGGREPQHF. CDR3 sequence (DNA): TGTGCCACCTCGGGGGGAGGGAGGGAGCCCCAGCATTTT.

This clone was picked up many times. The chain recombines TRBV5-1 with TRBJ1-1; TRBD1 matches 9 bases. The germline CDR1 and CDR2 sequences are SGHRS and YFSETQ. The junction had 5 bases not matched to a gene; V was cut back by 3 bases and J by 5 bases. The CDR3 contains 14 residues. The CDR3 DNA is TGCGCCAGCAGCTCCAGGGACAGGGAAACTGAAGCTTTCTTT. It codes for CASSSRDRETEAFF.

This clone was found many times. The J gene is TRBJ2-5, the V gene TRBV11-2; TRBD1 aligns across 9 bases. V shed 0 bases, J shed 5 bases, and the junction held 7 bases outside the gene matches. The CDR3 contains 16 residues. Looked up from germline, CDR1 is SGHAT and CDR2 is FQNNGV. The CDR3 protein is CASSLEGQGRGETQYF. CDR3 in DNA: TGTGCCAGCAGCTTAGAGGGACAGGGCCGGGGGGAGACCCAGTACTTC.

This clone was picked up a small number of times. The chain links TRBV15 to TRBJ1-2; possible D gene TRBD1, 5 bases. Trimming stripped 1 base from V and 3 bases from J, with 12 bases between. CDR3 length equals 15 residues. Germline-derived CDR1 and CDR2 are LNHNV and YYDKDF (reference sequence). The CDR3: CATSRASGSYYGYTF. In nucleotides, the CDR3 is TGTGCCACCAGCAGAGCGTCAGGGTCGTACTATGGCTACACCTTC.

This clone appeared many times. The V call is TRBV15, the J call TRBJ2-3; 13 bases match TRBD2. The V segment lost 1 base and the J segment 1 base; nucleotides outside the gene matches: 5. CDR3 size: 18 residues. Germline lookup yields CDR1 LNHNV and CDR2 YYDKDF (reference sequence). The DNA of the CDR3 is TGTGCCACCAGCAGAGCTAGGACTAGCGGGGGAGGCACAGATACGCAGTATTTT. Translated: CATSRARTSGGGTDTQYF.

This clone was picked up a small number of times. J is TRBJ2-5 and V is TRBV9, with 7 bases identical to TRBD2. CDR1 is SGDLS, CDR2 YYNGEE, per germline. The junction had 3 bases not matched to a gene; V was cut back by 1 base and J by 3 bases. The CDR3 runs 14 residues. Here the CDR3 DNA reads TGTGCCAGCAGCGTATCGGGGGGAAAAGAGACCCAGTACTTC. This encodes CASSVSGGKETQYF.

This clone was recorded many times. The chain employs TRBV5-1 and TRBJ2-4; possible D gene TRBD1, 6 bases. CDR1 is SGHRS and CDR2 is YFSETQ in the germline V gene. With 1 base removed from V and 10 bases from J, the gap between germline ends came to 12 bases. The CDR3 is 13 amino acids. The CDR3 DNA is TGCGCCAGCAGCTTGAAACAGGGTGGGATTCAGTACTTC. Its translation: CASSLKQGGIQYF.

V gene TRBV28 combines with J gene TRBJ2-3, with D perhaps matching TRBD2 (5 bases). Trimming took off 5 bases at V and 4 bases at J, with 16 bases between the two ends. The CDR3 loop spans 15 amino acids. In germline, CDR1 is MDHEN, CDR2 SYDVKM. CDR3 residues: CASSTRTPGADTQYF. The CDR3 bases are TGTGCCAGCAGTACCCGGACCCCCGGGGCAGATACGCAGTATTTT.